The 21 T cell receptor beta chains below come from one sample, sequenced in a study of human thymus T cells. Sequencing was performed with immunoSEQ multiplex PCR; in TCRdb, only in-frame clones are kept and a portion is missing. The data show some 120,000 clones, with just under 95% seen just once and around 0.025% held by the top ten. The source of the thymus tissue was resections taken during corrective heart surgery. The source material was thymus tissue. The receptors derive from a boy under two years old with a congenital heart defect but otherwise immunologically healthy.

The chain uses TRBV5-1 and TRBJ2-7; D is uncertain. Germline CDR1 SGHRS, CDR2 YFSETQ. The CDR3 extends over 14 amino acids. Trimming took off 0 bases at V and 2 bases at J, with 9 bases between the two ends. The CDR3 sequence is CASSLGVRPYEQYF. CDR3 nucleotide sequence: TGCGCCAGCAGCTTGGGGGTACGACCCTACGAGCAGTACTTC. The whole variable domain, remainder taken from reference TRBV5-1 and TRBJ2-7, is KAGVTQTPRYLIKTRGQQVTLSCSPISGHRSVSWYQQTPGQGLQFLFEYFSETQRNKGNFPGRFSGRQFSNSRSEMNVSTLELGDSALYLCASSLGVRPYEQYFGPGTRLTVT.

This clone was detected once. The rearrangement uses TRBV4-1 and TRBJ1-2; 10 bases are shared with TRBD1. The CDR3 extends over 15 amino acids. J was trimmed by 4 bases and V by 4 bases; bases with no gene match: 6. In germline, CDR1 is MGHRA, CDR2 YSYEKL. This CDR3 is CASSRPGQGFYGYTF. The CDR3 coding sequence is TGCGCCAGCAGCCGTCCGGGACAGGGGTTCTATGGCTACACCTTC.

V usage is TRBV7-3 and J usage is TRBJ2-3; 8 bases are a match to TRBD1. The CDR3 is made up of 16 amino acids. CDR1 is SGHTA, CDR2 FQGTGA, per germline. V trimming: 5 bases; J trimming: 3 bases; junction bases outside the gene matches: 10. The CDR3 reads CASSLRTGWVTDTQYF. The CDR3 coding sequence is TGTGCCAGCAGCCTACGGACAGGGTGGGTAACAGATACGCAGTATTTT.

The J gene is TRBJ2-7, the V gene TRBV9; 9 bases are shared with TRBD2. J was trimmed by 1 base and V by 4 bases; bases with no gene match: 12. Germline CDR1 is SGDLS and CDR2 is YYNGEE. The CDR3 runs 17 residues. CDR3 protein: CASSYKGGGGASYEQYF. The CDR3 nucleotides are TGTGCCAGCAGCTATAAGGGAGGCGGGGGGGCTTCCTACGAGCAGTACTTC. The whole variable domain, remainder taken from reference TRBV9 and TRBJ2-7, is DSGVTQTPKHLITATGQRVTLRCSPRSGDLSVYWYQQSLDQGLQFLIQYYNGEERAKGNILERFSAQQFPDLHSELNLSSLELGDSALYFCASSYKGGGGASYEQYFGPGTRLTVT.

CDR3 bases: TGTGCCAGAGTTGGAAGGGGAGATACGCAGTATTTT. This translates into CARVGRGDTQYF. This rearrangement joins TRBV27 to TRBJ2-3; possible D gene TRBD1, 5 bases. The V end lost 9 bases, the J end lost 5 bases, and 12 bases lay between the germline ends. In germline, CDR1 is MNHEY, CDR2 SMNVEV (reference sequence). CDR3 length: 12 residues.

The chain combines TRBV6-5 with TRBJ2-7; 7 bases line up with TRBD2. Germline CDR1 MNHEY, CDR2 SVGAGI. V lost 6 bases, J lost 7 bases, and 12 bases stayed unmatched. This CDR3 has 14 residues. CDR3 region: CASRYGGSEREQYF. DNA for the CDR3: TGTGCCAGCAGATACGGGGGGTCAGAGAGGGAGCAGTACTTC.

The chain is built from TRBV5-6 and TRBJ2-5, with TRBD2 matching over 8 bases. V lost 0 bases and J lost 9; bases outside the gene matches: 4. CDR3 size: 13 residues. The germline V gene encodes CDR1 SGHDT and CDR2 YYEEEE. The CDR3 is CASSLGGTRPQYF. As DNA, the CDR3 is TGTGCCAGCAGCTTGGGGGGGACTAGACCCCAGTACTTC.

CDR3 sequence: CASSQASAGGSGNTIYF. CDR3 DNA: TGTGCCAGCAGCCAAGCATCGGCAGGGGGCAGTGGAAACACCATATATTTT. The V call is TRBV4-2, the J call TRBJ1-3; 8 positions agree with TRBD1. CDR1 and CDR2 (germline): LGHNA, YNFKEQ. The V segment lost 1 base and the J segment 3 bases; nucleotides outside the gene matches: 8. The CDR3 contains 17 residues.

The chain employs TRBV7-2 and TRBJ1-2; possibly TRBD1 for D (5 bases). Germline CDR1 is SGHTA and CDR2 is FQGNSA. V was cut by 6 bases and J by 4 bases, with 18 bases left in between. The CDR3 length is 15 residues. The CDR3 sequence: CASRGTHKSGYGYTF. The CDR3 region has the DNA TGTGCCAGCAGGGGGACTCACAAGTCAGGCTATGGCTACACCTTC.

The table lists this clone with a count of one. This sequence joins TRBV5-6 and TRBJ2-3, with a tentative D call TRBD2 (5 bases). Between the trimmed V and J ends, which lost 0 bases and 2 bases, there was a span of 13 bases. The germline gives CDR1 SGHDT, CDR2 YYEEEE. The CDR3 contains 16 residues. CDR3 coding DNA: TGTGCCAGCAGCTTGGGACTTCCTGACTACACAGATACGCAGTATTTT. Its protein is CASSLGLPDYTDTQYF.

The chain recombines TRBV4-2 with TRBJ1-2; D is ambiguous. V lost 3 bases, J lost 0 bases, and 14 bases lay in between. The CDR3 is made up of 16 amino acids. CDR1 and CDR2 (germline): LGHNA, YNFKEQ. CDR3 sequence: CASSHPWTSSNYGYTF. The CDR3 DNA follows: TGTGCCAGCAGCCACCCCTGGACCTCTTCTAACTATGGCTACACCTTC.

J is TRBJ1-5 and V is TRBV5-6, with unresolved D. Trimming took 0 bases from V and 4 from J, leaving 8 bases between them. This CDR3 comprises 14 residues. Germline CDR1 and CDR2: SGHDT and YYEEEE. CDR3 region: CASSLGGANQPQHF. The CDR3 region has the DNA TGTGCCAGCAGCTTGGGGGGTGCAAATCAGCCCCAGCATTTT.

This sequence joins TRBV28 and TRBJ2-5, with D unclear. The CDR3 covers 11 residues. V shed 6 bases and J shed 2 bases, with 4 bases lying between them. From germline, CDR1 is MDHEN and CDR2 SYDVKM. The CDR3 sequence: CASRLQETQYF. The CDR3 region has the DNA TGTGCCAGCAGGCTACAAGAGACCCAGTACTTC.

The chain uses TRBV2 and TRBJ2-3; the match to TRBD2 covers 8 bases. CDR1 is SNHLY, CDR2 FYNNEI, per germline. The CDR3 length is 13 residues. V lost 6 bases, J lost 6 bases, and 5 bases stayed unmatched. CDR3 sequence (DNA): TGTGCCAGCAGAAGGACTAGCAGGGATACGCAGTATTTT. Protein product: CASRRTSRDTQYF.

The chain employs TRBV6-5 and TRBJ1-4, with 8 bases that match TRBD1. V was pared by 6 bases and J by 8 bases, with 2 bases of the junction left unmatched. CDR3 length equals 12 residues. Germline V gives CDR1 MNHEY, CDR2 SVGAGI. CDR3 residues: CASSRDREKLFF. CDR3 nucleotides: TGTGCCAGCAGCAGGGACAGGGAAAAACTGTTTTTT.

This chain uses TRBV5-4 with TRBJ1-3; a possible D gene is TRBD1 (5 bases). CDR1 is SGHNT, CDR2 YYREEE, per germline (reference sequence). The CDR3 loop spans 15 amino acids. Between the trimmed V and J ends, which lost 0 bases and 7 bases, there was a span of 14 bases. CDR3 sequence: CASSLVAGKGNTIYF. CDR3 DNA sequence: TGTGCCAGCAGCTTGGTGGCGGGGAAGGGGAACACCATATATTTT.

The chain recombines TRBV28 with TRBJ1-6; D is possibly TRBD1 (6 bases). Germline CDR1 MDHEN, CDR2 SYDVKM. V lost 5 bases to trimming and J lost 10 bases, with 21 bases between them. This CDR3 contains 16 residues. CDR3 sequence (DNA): TGTGCCAGCAGTGGAAACCGGGACATGAAGCTCTCACCCCTCCACTTT. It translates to CASSGNRDMKLSPLHF.

The CDR3 region has the DNA TGTGCCAGCAGCTTAAAGGGGGGGCCCAGGGATGAGCAGTTCTTC. Translation: CASSLKGGPRDEQFF. The V and J genes are TRBV7-3 and TRBJ2-1, with D maybe TRBD2 (7 bases). The V gene's germline CDR1 is SGHTA and CDR2 FQGTGA. V lost 1 base and J lost 8, with 15 bases in between. The CDR3 length is 15 residues.

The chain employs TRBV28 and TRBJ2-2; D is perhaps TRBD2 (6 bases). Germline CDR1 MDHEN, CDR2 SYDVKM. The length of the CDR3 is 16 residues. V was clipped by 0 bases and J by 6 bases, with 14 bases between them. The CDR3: CASSLCIAREAGELFF. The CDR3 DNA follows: TGTGCCAGCAGTTTATGCATCGCCAGGGAGGCCGGGGAGCTGTTTTTT.

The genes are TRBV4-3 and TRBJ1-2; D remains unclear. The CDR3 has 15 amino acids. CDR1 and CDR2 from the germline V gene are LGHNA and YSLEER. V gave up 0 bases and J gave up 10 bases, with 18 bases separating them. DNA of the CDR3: TGCGCCAGCAGCCAAGACCGTGGCGGCCATGGAGACTACACCTTC. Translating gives CASSQDRGGHGDYTF.

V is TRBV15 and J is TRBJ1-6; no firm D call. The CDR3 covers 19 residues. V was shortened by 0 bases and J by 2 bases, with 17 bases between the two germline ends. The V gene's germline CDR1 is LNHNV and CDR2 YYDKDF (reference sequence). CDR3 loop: CATSREMGGEGPYNSPLHF. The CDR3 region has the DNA TGTGCCACCAGCAGAGAAATGGGCGGAGAAGGGCCCTATAATTCACCCCTCCACTTT.